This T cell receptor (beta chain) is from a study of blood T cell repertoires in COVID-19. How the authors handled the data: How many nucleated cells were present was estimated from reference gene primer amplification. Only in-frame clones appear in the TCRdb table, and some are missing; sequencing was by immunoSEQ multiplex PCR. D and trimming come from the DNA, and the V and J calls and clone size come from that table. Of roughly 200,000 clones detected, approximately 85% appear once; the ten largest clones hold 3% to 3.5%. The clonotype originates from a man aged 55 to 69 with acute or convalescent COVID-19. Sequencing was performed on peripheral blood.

As DNA, the CDR3 is TGTGCCAGCACTCAGCAGGGGAGGAACACTGAAGCTTTCTTT. Protein: CASTQQGRNTEAFF. This chain joins TRBV25-1 and TRBJ1-1, with a weak D call TRBD1 (6 bases). The length of the CDR3 is 14 residues. The V end lost 7 bases, the J end lost 1 base, and 13 bases lay between the germline ends. Germline-derived CDR1 and CDR2 are MGHDK and SYGVNS.